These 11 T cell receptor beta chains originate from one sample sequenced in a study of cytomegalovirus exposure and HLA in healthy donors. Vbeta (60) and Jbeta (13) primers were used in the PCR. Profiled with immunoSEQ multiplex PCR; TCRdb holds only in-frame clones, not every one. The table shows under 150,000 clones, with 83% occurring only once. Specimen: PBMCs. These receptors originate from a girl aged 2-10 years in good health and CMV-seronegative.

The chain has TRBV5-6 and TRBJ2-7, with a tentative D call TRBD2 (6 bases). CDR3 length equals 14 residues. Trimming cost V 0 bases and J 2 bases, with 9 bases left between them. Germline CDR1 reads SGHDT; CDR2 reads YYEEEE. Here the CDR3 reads CASSLGGVAYEQYF. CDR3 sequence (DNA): TGTGCCAGCAGCTTGGGGGGGGTTGCCTACGAGCAGTACTTC.

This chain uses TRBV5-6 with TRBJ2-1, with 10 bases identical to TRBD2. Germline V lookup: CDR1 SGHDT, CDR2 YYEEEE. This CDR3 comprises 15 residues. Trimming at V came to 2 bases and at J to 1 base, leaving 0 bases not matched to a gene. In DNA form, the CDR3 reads TGTGCCAGCAGCTTTAGCGGGAGGTCCTACAATGAGCAGTTCTTC. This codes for CASSFSGRSYNEQFF.

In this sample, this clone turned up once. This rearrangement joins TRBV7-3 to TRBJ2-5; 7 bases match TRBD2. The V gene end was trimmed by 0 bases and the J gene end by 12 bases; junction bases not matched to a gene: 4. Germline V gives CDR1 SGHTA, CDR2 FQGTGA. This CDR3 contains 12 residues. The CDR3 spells CASSLTGGVEYF. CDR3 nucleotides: TGTGCCAGCAGCTTAACGGGGGGGGTGGAGTACTTC. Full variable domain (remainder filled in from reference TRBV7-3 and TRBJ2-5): GAGVSQTPSNKVTEKGKYVELRCDPISGHTALYWYRQSLGQGPEFLIYFQGTGAADDSGLPNDRFFAVRPEGSVSTLKIQRTERGDSAVYLCASSLTGGVEYFGPGTRLLVL.

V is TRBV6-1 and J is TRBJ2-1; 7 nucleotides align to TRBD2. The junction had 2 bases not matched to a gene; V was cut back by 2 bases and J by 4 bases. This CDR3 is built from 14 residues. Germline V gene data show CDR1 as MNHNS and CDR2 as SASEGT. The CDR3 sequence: CASSESGAYNEQFF. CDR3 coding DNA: TGTGCCAGCAGTGAAAGCGGGGCTTACAATGAGCAGTTCTTC.

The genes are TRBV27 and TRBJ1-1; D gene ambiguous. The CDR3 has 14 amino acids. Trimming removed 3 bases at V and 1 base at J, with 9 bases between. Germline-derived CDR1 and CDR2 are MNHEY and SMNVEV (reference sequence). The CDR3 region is CASSFREANTEAFF. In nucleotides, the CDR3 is TGTGCCAGCAGTTTTCGGGAAGCGAACACTGAAGCTTTCTTT.

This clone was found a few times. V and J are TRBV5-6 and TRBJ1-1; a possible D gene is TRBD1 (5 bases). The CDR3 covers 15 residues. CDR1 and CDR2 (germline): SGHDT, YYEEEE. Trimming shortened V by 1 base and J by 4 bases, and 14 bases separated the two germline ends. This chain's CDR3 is CASSLLEGPVTEAFF. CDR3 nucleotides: TGTGCCAGCAGCTTGTTGGAGGGGCCTGTCACTGAAGCTTTCTTT.

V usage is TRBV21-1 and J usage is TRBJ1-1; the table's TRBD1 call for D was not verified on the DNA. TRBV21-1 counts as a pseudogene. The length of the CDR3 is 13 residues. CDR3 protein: CASGSQENTEAFF. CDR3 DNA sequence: TGTGCCAGCGGGTCTCAGGAAAACACTGAAGCTTTCTTT.

CDR3 DNA: TGTGCCAGCAGCTCACAAGAAGCGGGAGGGGCGGGAGATACGCAGTATTTT. Translated, it gives CASSSQEAGGAGDTQYF. The V gene is TRBV7-8, the J gene TRBJ2-3; 10 bases are a match to TRBD2. The CDR3 loop spans 17 amino acids. Germline V gene data show CDR1 as SGHVS and CDR2 as FQNEAQ. Trimming removed 4 bases from V and 5 bases from J; junction bases left unmatched: 12.

CDR3 nucleotides: TGTGCCAGTAGGATCCGGAACCTTGGACAGGGGGCGGGAGATACGCAGTATTTT. As protein: CASRIRNLGQGAGDTQYF. The J gene is TRBJ2-3, the V gene TRBV19; 11 bases fit TRBD1. J lost 5 bases, V lost 6 bases, and 16 bases had no gene match. CDR1 is LNHDA and CDR2 is SQIVND in the germline V gene (reference sequence). The CDR3 has 18 amino acids. Full variable domain (missing parts from reference TRBV19 and TRBJ2-3): DGGITQSPKYLFRKEGQNVTLSCEQNLNHDAMYWYRQDPGQGLRLIYYSQIVNDFQKGDIAEGYSVSREKKESFPLTVTSAQKNPTAFYLCASRIRNLGQGAGDTQYFGPGTRLTVL.

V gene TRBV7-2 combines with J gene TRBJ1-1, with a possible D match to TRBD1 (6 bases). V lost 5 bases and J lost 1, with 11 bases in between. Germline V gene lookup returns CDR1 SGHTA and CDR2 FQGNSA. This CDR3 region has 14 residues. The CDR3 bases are TGTGCCAGCAGCCCAACCAGGGGGAACACTGAAGCTTTCTTT. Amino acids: CASSPTRGNTEAFF.

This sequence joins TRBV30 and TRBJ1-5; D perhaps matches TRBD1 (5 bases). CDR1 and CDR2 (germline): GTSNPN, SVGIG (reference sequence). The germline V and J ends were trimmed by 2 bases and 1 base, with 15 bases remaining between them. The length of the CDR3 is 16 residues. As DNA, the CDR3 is TGTGCCTGGAGTCGGGGGGTTGTGGGGAGCAATCAGCCCCAGCATTTT. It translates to CAWSRGVVGSNQPQHF.